This T cell receptor beta chain derives from a study of T cell repertoires in cytomegalovirus infection (dated by TCRdb to the late 2010s). At the level of the whole study: Donor HLA type was relevant to the analysis, because carriage of CMV infection together with the matching HLA type was indicated by public TCR beta signatures.

For sequencing, an Illumina HiSeq 1500 was employed. TCRdb took the public reads, trimmed them with fastp at Q25, ran MiXCR for clone calling and kept in-frame beta chains. Each entry merges the rows of one CDR3 protein and shows their most common DNA and genes. The sample data list approximately 170,000 distinct CDR3 sequences, and approximately 15% of these were observed just once. Together, the top ten hold 25% to 30% of the sample. The paper's findings and limits, for the study overall: In the ex vivo response, HLA-C-restricted CMV-specific TCR beta clonotypes were dominant, and in two of eight donors the single most frequent clonotype came from this HLA-C-restricted group. In both this cohort and an independent roughly 400-donor cohort, the cumulative frequency of public TCR beta family members distinguished carriers of CMV infection plus the relevant HLA type.

This clonotype was observed a handful of times. It lacks a known antigen. Base qualities are not recorded, but no much larger clone differs from it by a single base. Counted from cysteine to phenylalanine, this CDR3 has 19 amino acids. The sequence is cut down to CDR3 DNA, 57 bases in frame from base 1. After removal of 5 bases from V and 5 bases from J, the junction retains 19 bases not matched to a gene. As encoded in the germline V gene, CDR1 is MNHEY while CDR2 is SVGEGT. The chain was built from TRBV6-2 or TRBV6-3 and TRBJ1-5; a stretch of 9 junction bases matches TRBD1. The sequence came from a human donor in good health (CMV status not recorded). Some clones in this sample may be carry-over from other donors' samples. Source material: PBMCs. CDR3 loop: CASSHRDRDYGRMDQPQHF. The nucleotides read TGTGCCAGCAGTCACCGGGACAGGGACTATGGTCGAATGGATCAGCCCCAGCATTTT.